This paragraph reports one T cell receptor beta chain. Its target is unknown. Trimming removed 5 bases at V and 9 bases at J, with 18 bases between. CDR3 length equals 14 residues. CDR1 is SGHRS and CDR2 is YFSETQ in the germline V gene. This entry comes from a study of T cell responses to AZD1222 COVID-19 vaccine. Study-level results: Per reports, nearly half of all spike-specific TCRs target regions that are unmutated in variants. In a largely white British group with more females than males, clonal diversity was possibly underestimated. Sampling that yielded the repertoires occurred only after the peak T cell response.

Profiling relied on immunoSEQ multiplex PCR, and the TCRdb table lists in-frame clones only, not all of them. In the table there are just over 90,000 clones, approximately 90% of which are singletons. The J gene is TRBJ2-1, the V gene TRBV5-1; tentatively, D is TRBD1 (6 bases). The sequenced sample was peripheral blood, obtained 28 days after the second AZD1222 dose. The sequence came from an adult who received the AZD1222 COVID-19 vaccine. CDR3 amino acids: CASRRSEGVGEQFF. CDR3 sequence (DNA): TGCGCCAGCAGGAGGAGCGAGGGGGTGGGTGAGCAGTTCTTC.